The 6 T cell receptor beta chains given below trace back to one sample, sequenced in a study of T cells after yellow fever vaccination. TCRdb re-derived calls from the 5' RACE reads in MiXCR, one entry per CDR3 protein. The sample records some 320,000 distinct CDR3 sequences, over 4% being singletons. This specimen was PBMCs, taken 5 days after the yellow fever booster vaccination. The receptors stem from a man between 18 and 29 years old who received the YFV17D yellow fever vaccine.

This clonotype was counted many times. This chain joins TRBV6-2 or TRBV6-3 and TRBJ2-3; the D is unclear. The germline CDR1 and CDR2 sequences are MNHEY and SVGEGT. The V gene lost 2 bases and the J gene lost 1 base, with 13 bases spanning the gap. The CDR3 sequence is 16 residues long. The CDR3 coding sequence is TGTGCCAGCAGTTACCTGACTTCCGCGGGCACAGATACGCAGTATTTT. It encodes CASSYLTSAGTDTQYF.

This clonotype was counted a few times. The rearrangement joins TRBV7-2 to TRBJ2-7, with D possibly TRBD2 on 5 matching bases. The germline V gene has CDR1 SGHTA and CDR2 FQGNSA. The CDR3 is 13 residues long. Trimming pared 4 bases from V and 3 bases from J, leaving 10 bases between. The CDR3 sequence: CASSSAGNYEQYV. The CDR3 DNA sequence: TGTGCCAGCAGCTCTGCCGGGAACTACGAGCAGTACGTC.

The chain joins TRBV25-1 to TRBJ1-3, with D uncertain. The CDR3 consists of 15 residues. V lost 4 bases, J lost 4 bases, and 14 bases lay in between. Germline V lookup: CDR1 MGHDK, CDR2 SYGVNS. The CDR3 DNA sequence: TGTGCCAGCAGTGCCTACCAGGAGAGGGGAAACACCATATATTTT. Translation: CASSAYQERGNTIYF. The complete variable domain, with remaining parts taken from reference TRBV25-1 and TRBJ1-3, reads EADIYQTPRYLVIGTGKKITLECSQTMGHDKMYWYQQDPGMELHLIHYSYGVNSTEKGDLSSESTVSRIRTEHFPLTLESARPSHTSQYLCASSAYQERGNTIYFGEGSWLTVV.

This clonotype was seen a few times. CDR3 in amino acids: CASSLYDTGGRNNEQFF. CDR3 sequence (DNA): TGTGCCAGCAGTTTATATGATACAGGGGGCAGAAACAATGAGCAGTTCTTC. This chain links TRBV27 with TRBJ2-1; 9 nucleotides align to TRBD1. V dropped 1 base and J dropped 5; count of bases not matched to a gene: 9. This CDR3 is 17 amino acids long. Per germline, CDR1 MNHEY and CDR2 SMNVEV (reference sequence).

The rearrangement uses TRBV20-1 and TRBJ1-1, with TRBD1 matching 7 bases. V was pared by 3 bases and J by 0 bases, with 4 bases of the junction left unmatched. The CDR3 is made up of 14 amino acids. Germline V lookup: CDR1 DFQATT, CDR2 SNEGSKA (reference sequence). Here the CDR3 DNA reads TGCAGTGCTAGGGAGGACAGGCTGAACACTGAAGCTTTCTTT. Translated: CSAREDRLNTEAFF.

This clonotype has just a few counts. Here the CDR3 DNA reads TGCAGTGCTAGAGTCGGACAGGGGGCTGGGAATTCACCCCTCCACTTT. Residues: CSARVGQGAGNSPLHF. V and J are TRBV20-1 and TRBJ1-6; TRBD1 matches 11 bases. CDR1 DFQATT and CDR2 SNEGSKA come from the germline V gene (reference sequence). The V and J ends lost 1 base and 7 bases, in that order; junction bases with no gene match: 6. CDR3 length: 16 residues.